Following are 22 T cell receptor beta chains from one sample sequenced in a study of T-cell reconstitution after alpha-beta-depleted transplantation in children. During its preparation, the TCRbeta library received unique molecular identifiers. TCRdb re-called the PCR reads through MiXCR, storing one row per CDR3 protein. The sample consists of about 610,000 distinct CDR3 sequences, about a quarter of them appearing once. The sample in question was PBMCs, obtained before TCRalphabeta/CD19-depleted stem cell transplant. The receptors were gathered from a boy under three years old with Wiskott-Aldrich syndrome, due to receive a stem cell transplant.

Only a few counts were recorded for this clonotype. This chain links TRBV6-2 or TRBV6-3 with TRBJ2-5, with 12 bases lining up with TRBD2. The CDR3 contains 17 residues. With V trimmed by 4 bases and J by 0 bases, 6 bases remained unmatched. Germline-derived CDR1 and CDR2 are MNHEY and SVGEGT. The CDR3 here is CASSSGLAGLYQETQYF. Written as DNA, the CDR3 is TGTGCCAGCAGTTCTGGACTAGCGGGGCTGTACCAAGAGACCCAGTACTTC.

This clonotype has only a few counts. This chain links TRBV18 with TRBJ2-3; unclear D gene. The ends were cut back, 3 bases at V and 7 bases at J, with 8 bases in the middle. The CDR3 consists of 12 residues. Per the germline V gene, CDR1 is KGHSH and CDR2 is LQKENI. In DNA form, the CDR3 reads TGTGCCAGCTCACCCCAGCCGCATACGCAGTATTTT. Its protein product is CASSPQPHTQYF. Variable domain in full (rest from reference TRBV18 and TRBJ2-3): NAGVMQNPRHLVRRRGQEARLRCSPMKGHSHVYWYRQLPEEGLKFMVYLQKENIIDESGMPKERFSAEFPKEGPSILRIQQVVRGDSAAYFCASSPQPHTQYFGPGTRLTVL.

This clonotype was recorded a few times. This chain joins TRBV30 and TRBJ2-1; D is ambiguous. CDR1 is GTSNPN, CDR2 SVGIG, per germline (reference sequence). V dropped 2 bases and J dropped 6 bases, with 8 bases sitting between them. This CDR3 is 12 amino acids long. The CDR3 loop is CAWSFGFNEQFF. The CDR3 DNA reads TGTGCCTGGAGTTTTGGCTTCAATGAGCAGTTCTTC.

The chain couples TRBV4-1 to TRBJ2-3, with TRBD1 matching 7 bases. This CDR3 is built from 15 residues. Germline assignment: CDR1 MGHRA and CDR2 YSYEKL. Trimming at V came to 4 bases and at J to 8 bases, leaving 12 bases not matched to a gene. The CDR3 nucleotides read TGCGCCAGCAGCCTAGACAGGGTCCTAGCCCCTACGCAGTATTTT. As protein: CASSLDRVLAPTQYF.

The chain has TRBV5-1 and TRBJ2-3; D is undetermined. The V gene's germline CDR1 is SGHRS and CDR2 YFSETQ. V lost 1 base and J lost 0, with 18 bases in between. The CDR3 is 18 amino acids. CDR3 loop: CASSLPVNTETSTDTQYF. CDR3 nucleotide sequence: TGCGCCAGCAGCTTGCCAGTTAACACAGAAACTAGCACAGATACGCAGTATTTT.

Only a few counts were recorded for this clonotype. The rearrangement joins TRBV12-3 or TRBV12-4 to TRBJ2-5, with D possibly matching TRBD1 (6 bases). V gave up 6 bases and J gave up 4 bases, with 9 bases separating them. The CDR3 loop spans 12 amino acids. The CDR3 DNA follows: TGTGCCAGCAGGTCCAGGGGAGAGACCCAGTACTTC. This sequence encodes CASRSRGETQYF.

In its sample, this clonotype was seen a few times. The chain recombines TRBV29-1 with TRBJ2-3; D might be TRBD1 (6 bases). Germline CDR1 and CDR2: SQVTM and ANQGSEA. This CDR3 contains 12 residues. Trimming took 5 bases from V and 2 from J, leaving 8 bases between them. The CDR3 sequence is CSVRQATDTQYF. The CDR3, as DNA: TGCAGCGTTCGACAGGCCACAGATACGCAGTATTTT.

The chain combines TRBV20-1 with TRBJ2-1; D remains unclear. Germline V gene data show CDR1 as DFQATT and CDR2 as SNEGSKA (reference sequence). The V end was cut by 6 bases, the J end by 8 bases, with 14 bases between. The CDR3 runs 12 residues. CDR3 region: CSAELHKHEQFF. DNA of the CDR3: TGCAGTGCGGAACTCCACAAACATGAGCAGTTCTTC.

This clonotype was found a few times. V is TRBV20-1 and J is TRBJ2-1; 7 bases are shared with TRBD2. V was clipped by 6 bases and J by 3 bases; unmatched bases: 11. The germline gives CDR1 DFQATT, CDR2 SNEGSKA (reference sequence). The CDR3 extends over 15 amino acids. The CDR3 sequence is CSATKPQRGYNEQFF. DNA of the CDR3: TGCAGTGCCACTAAACCCCAGCGGGGCTACAATGAGCAGTTCTTC.

The V call is TRBV20-1, the J call TRBJ2-1; 14 positions match TRBD2. V trimming: 5 bases; J trimming: 8 bases; junction bases outside the gene matches: 8. Germline CDR1 DFQATT, CDR2 SNEGSKA (reference sequence). CDR3 length equals 15 residues. The CDR3 DNA is TGCAGTGCTGGATCCGGACTAGCGGGAGGAGATGAGCAGTTCTTC. The encoded protein is CSAGSGLAGGDEQFF.

This clonotype was found a few times. The rearrangement links TRBV5-1 to TRBJ2-2; D uncertain. The length of the CDR3 is 12 residues. V lost 4 bases to trimming and J lost 6 bases, with 7 bases between them. The V gene's germline CDR1 is SGHRS and CDR2 YFSETQ. The CDR3 nucleotides read TGCGCCAGCAGCAAAGCACCCGGGGAGCTGTTTTTT. Encoded protein: CASSKAPGELFF.

This clonotype was detected only a few times. The V gene is TRBV5-1, the J gene TRBJ2-5; tentatively, D is TRBD2 (5 bases). The CDR3 runs to 14 residues. Germline CDR1 is SGHRS and CDR2 is YFSETQ. V was clipped by 2 bases and J by 3 bases, with 11 bases between them. The CDR3 region has the DNA TGCGCCAGCAGCTTCCAGCGGAGAGAAGAGACCCAGTACTTC. Translation gives CASSFQRREETQYF.

The rearrangement links TRBV27 to TRBJ2-1; the match to TRBD2 covers 7 bases. V trimming: 4 bases; J trimming: 3 bases; junction bases outside the gene matches: 3. The V gene's germline CDR1 is MNHEY and CDR2 SMNVEV (reference sequence). There are 14 residues in the CDR3. In nucleotides, the CDR3 is TGTGCCAGCAGTTCTAGCGGACGCTACAATGAGCAGTTCTTC. As protein: CASSSSGRYNEQFF.

The V gene is TRBV20-1, the J gene TRBJ1-2; D may be TRBD1 (5 bases). Trimming removed 4 bases from V and 3 bases from J, with 15 bases in between. This CDR3 has 14 residues. CDR1 and CDR2 (germline): DFQATT, SNEGSKA (reference sequence). For the CDR3, the DNA is TGCAGTGCTATAGGGACCTCGATGGACTATGGCTACACCTTC. The encoded protein is CSAIGTSMDYGYTF.

V and J are TRBV7-6 and TRBJ2-7; 8 bases are a match to TRBD1. The germline V gene encodes CDR1 SGHVS and CDR2 FNYEAQ. The CDR3 contains 15 residues. The trim removed 2 bases at V and 5 bases at J, leaving 8 bases unmatched. CDR3 residues: CASSLSGTGSDEQYF. The CDR3 DNA is TGTGCCAGCAGCTTATCCGGGACAGGTAGCGACGAGCAGTACTTC.

This clonotype was seen a few times. The rearrangement joins TRBV3-1 to TRBJ2-5; no firm D call. Trimming removed 1 base at V and 5 bases at J, with 8 bases between. This CDR3 is built from 13 residues. Germline CDR1 reads LGHDT; CDR2 reads YNNKEL (reference sequence). The CDR3: CASSQAGTETQYF. The CDR3, as DNA: TGTGCCAGCAGCCAAGCGGGCACGGAGACCCAGTACTTC.

V is TRBV2 and J is TRBJ1-3; 9 nucleotides align to TRBD1. This CDR3 is 15 amino acids long. V trimming: 7 bases; J trimming: 0 bases; junction bases outside the gene matches: 4. Germline V lookup: CDR1 SNHLY, CDR2 FYNNEI. CDR3 sequence reads: CASTGQGSSGNTIYF. CDR3 nucleotide sequence: TGTGCCAGCACCGGACAGGGGAGCTCTGGAAACACCATATATTTT.

This clonotype was picked up a small number of times. The chain employs TRBV20-1 and TRBJ1-1, with 7 nucleotides matching TRBD1. Trimming at V came to 0 bases and at J to 5 bases, leaving 3 bases not matched to a gene. The CDR3 consists of 13 residues. Germline CDR1 reads DFQATT; CDR2 reads SNEGSKA (reference sequence). DNA of the CDR3: TGCAGTGCTAGAGACAGGGGGTGGACTGAAGCTTTCTTT. This gives the protein CSARDRGWTEAFF.

This clonotype was seen only once. The chain is built from TRBV20-1 and TRBJ2-7, with D possibly being TRBD2 (7 bases). The CDR3 loop spans 14 amino acids. The V end was cut by 5 bases, the J end by 3 bases, with 17 bases between. Germline values: CDR1 DFQATT, CDR2 SNEGSKA (reference sequence). The CDR3 here is CSAGGGRGSYEQYF. DNA of the CDR3: TGCAGTGCTGGGGGGGGGCGGGGAAGCTACGAGCAGTACTTC.

This sequence joins TRBV5-6 and TRBJ2-1, with TRBD1 matching over 9 bases. The J segment lost 2 bases and the V segment lost 3 bases, leaving 15 bases of the junction unmatched. Germline CDR1 reads SGHDT; CDR2 reads YYEEEE. The CDR3 runs 19 residues. CDR3 in amino acids: CASSSRFLRDRATYNEQFF. The CDR3 DNA sequence: TGTGCCAGCAGCTCGAGATTCCTCCGGGACAGGGCTACCTACAATGAGCAGTTCTTC. Filled out from reference TRBV5-6 and TRBJ2-1, the complete variable domain reads DAGVTQSPTHLIKTRGQQVTLRCSPKSGHDTVSWYQQALGQGPQFIFQYYEEEERQRGNFPDRFSGHQFPNYSSELNVNALLLGDSALYLCASSSRFLRDRATYNEQFFGPGTRLTVL.

This clonotype appeared once. J is TRBJ1-1 and V is TRBV18; unclear D gene. The germline V gene encodes CDR1 KGHSH and CDR2 LQKENI. Trimming cost V 2 bases and J 1 base, with 8 bases left between them. The CDR3 loop spans 14 amino acids. The CDR3 is CASSPRTRNTEAFF. The CDR3 DNA reads as TGTGCCAGCTCACCAAGGACCCGGAACACTGAAGCTTTCTTT.

The rearrangement links TRBV12-3 or TRBV12-4 to TRBJ2-7; 12 bases line up with TRBD2. This CDR3 spans 16 amino acids. The V and J ends lost 1 base and 6 bases, in that order; junction bases with no gene match: 7. The CDR3 sequence is CASSLGRLAGVFEQYF. The CDR3 region has the DNA TGTGCCAGCAGTTTAGGACGACTAGCGGGAGTTTTCGAGCAGTACTTC.